This TCR beta chain emerged from a study of T cells in Graves' hyperthyroidism and ophthalmopathy. Graves' hyperthyroidism qualified as stable when ophthalmopathy did not progress within 18 months. Hyperthyroidism was newly diagnosed in patients aged 18 to 65 (duration under 2 months). Patients were excluded because of uncontrolled infection, other autoimmune disease, pregnancy or lactation. Trimming removed 8 bases from V and 0 bases from J, with 11 bases in between. Looked up from germline, CDR1 is SNHLY and CDR2 is FYNNEI. The CDR3 spans 14 residues. The investigators amplified TCR beta CDR3 regions from RNA transcripts. HTBI primers drove first-round RT-PCR of the TCR CDR3. TCRdb analysed the multiplex PCR reads with MiXCR anew, one entry per CDR3 protein. Among roughly 380,000 distinct CDR3 sequences listed, about 20% were seen once. Study conclusions and caveats: Ophthalmopathy got predicted by the model a median approximately six months before its onset.

At least ten counts were recorded for this clonotype. Its antigen is as yet unknown. The sequencing sample was made of blood. J is TRBJ2-4 and V is TRBV2; D is ambiguous. This TCR was recovered from a young woman with Graves' hyperthyroidism. The CDR3 is CASSEAEAKNIQYF. CDR3 DNA sequence: TGTGCCAGCTCCGAGGCAGAAGCCAAAAACATTCAGTACTTC.